This record concerns one T cell receptor beta chain sequence. The antigen it binds to is not known. The sample holds no much larger clone one base away, and base qualities are not on file. CDR1 and CDR2 are drawn from the germline V gene: SGHRS, YFSETQ. Trimming takes 2 bases off V and 5 bases off J; junction bases not matched to a gene: 4. The cysteine opens and the phenylalanine closes a CDR3 of 15 amino acids. The sequence is cut down to CDR3 DNA, 45 bases in frame from base 1. Libraries were made using PCR. Instead of multiplex PCR, a modified RACE PCR protocol was used to amplify TCR alpha and beta chains from RNA. Libraries were sequenced on an Illumina MiSeq, and raw reads were demultiplexed by sample-specific barcode combinations. In the paper's pipeline: TCR clonotypes were identified from the sequencing reads using MiXCR software. The raw public reads went through TCRdb reprocessing: fastp at Q25, MiXCR clone calling, in-frame beta chains kept. Each entry merges the rows of one CDR3 protein and shows their most common DNA and genes. The V and J calls come from TCRdb's annotation, not from the publication. The sample table records a few hundred distinct CDR3 sequences; about a fifth of these occur just once. In total, the top ten clones hold 25% to 40% of the sample.

This record comes from a study of T cells in AML relapse after transplant (dated by TCRdb to the late 2010s). Study-level background: In a retrospective study, inhibitory receptor expression and TCR repertoires of bone marrow T cells were examined in patients who had received allogeneic HSCT for myeloid malignancy. Here is what the overall study found, with its caveats: TCR repertoire comparisons were based on very few samples, with only three individuals included per group for unsorted bone marrow.

Sequencing was performed on bone marrow, either the whole sample or a sorted T cell fraction (not recorded which), taken at relapse. This receptor was identified in a human donor who had a stem cell transplant for acute myeloid leukemia. After a transplant, certain T cells may trace back to the graft donor. Recombination connected TRBV5-1 to TRBJ2-3; TRBD2 agrees with 11 junctional bases. The CDR3 region has the sequence CASSFSGRAGDTQYF. The nucleotide sequence reads as follows: TGCGCCAGCAGCTTTAGCGGGAGGGCCGGAGATACGCAGTATTTT. With the rest looked up from the reference TRBV5-1 and TRBJ2-3 genes rather than sequenced, the full variable domain is KAGVTQTPRYLIKTRGQQVTLSCSPISGHRSVSWYQQTPGQGLQFLFEYFSETQRNKGNFPGRFSGRQFSNSRSEMNVSTLELGDSALYLCASSFSGRAGDTQYFGPGTRLTVL.